This is a list of T cell receptor beta chains from one sample in a study of blood T cell repertoires in COVID-19. Method: immunoSEQ multiplex PCR; TCRdb's copy keeps in-frame clones and lacks some. The sample records fewer than 95,000 clones, around 90% being singletons. Sequenced material: peripheral blood. The receptors were sampled from a woman older than 75 with acute or convalescent COVID-19. Each CDR3 is given with its conserved first and last residue. D genes are given only for firm matches. A row's size may be missing; if present it is once, few, many or a size class.

J | D | size | V | DNA | CDR3
TRBJ2-5 | TRBD1 | - | TRBV6-1 | TGTGCCAGCAGTGAATCGGACAGGGGATGGCAGACCCAGTACTTC | CASSESDRGWQTQYF
TRBJ2-2 | - | - | TRBV7-9 | TGTGCCAGCACCACCCCCGGGACTAACACCGGGGAGCTGTTTTTT | CASTTPGTNTGELFF
TRBJ1-4 | - | - | TRBV5-1 | TGCGCCAGCAGCTTGGTCAGGGTATCTGAAAAACTGTTTTTT | CASSLVRVSEKLFF
TRBJ2-3 | TRBD2 | - | TRBV7-2 | TGTGCCAGCAGCTTAGCAGCGGGGGGCGCAGATACGCAGTATTTT | CASSLAAGGADTQYF
TRBJ2-5 | TRBD2 | - | TRBV28 | TGTGCCAGCAGTCTCGGGGGGAGAGAGACCCAGTACTTC | CASSLGGRETQYF
TRBJ2-5 | TRBD1 | - | TRBV5-1 | TGCGCCAGCAGCCCAGGACAGGGAAAAGAGACCCAGTACTTC | CASSPGQGKETQYF
TRBJ1-3 | TRBD1 | - | TRBV27 | TGTGCCAGCAGTCACAGGGGGCTATCTGGAAACACCATATATTTT | CASSHRGLSGNTIYF
TRBJ2-2 | - | - | TRBV7-9 | TGTGCCAGCAGCGGCAGGGGGGAGCTGTTTTTT | CASSGRGELFF
TRBJ1-1 | - | once | TRBV3-1/TRBV3-2 | TGTGCCAGCAGCCAAGGGCCCTTGAACACTGAAGCTTTCTTT | CASSQGPLNTEAFF
TRBJ1-1 | TRBD1 | - | TRBV5-1 | TGCGCCAGCAGCTTGAAGGGACAGGGCTTTAACACTGAAGCTTTCTTT | CASSLKGQGFNTEAFF
TRBJ2-7 | - | - | TRBV27 | TGTGCCAGCAGTCCCCGTTCGGGCGGGGTAGGGTACGAGCAGTACTTC | CASSPRSGGVGYEQYF
TRBJ1-1 | TRBD1 | - | TRBV2 | TGTGCCAGCAGTGAAGGGCGGACAGGGTTCGCTGAAGCTTTCTTT | CASSEGRTGFAEAFF
TRBJ2-2 | - | - | TRBV7-9 | TGTGCCAGCAGCTTCCCTGGGTTCGGGGGGCCCCCCGGGGAGCTGTTTTTT | CASSFPGFGGPPGELFF
TRBJ2-1 | - | - | TRBV20-1 | TGCAGTGCTAGTCTCTATGCTGAGCAGTTCTTC | CSASLYAEQFF
TRBJ2-5 | TRBD2 | - | TRBV4-3 | TGCGCCAGCAGCCAAGGACTAGCGGGGGGTCAAGAGACCCAGTACTTC | CASSQGLAGGQETQYF
TRBJ2-5 | TRBD2 | - | TRBV5-4 | TGTGCCAGCAGCTGGACTAGCGGGGCGGAAGAGACCCAGTACTTC | CASSWTSGAEETQYF
TRBJ1-2 | TRBD1 | - | TRBV3-1/TRBV3-2 | TGTGCCAGCAGGACAGGGGAACGTAACTATGGCTACACCTTC | CASRTGERNYGYTF
TRBJ2-5 | TRBD2 | - | TRBV5-6 | TGTGCCAGCAGCTTGAAGGGGACTAGCGGGGAGACCCAGTACTTC | CASSLKGTSGETQYF
TRBJ2-2 | - | - | TRBV5-1 | TGCGCCAGCAGGAGTAGCGGGAACACCGGGGAGCTGTTTTTT | CASRSSGNTGELFF
TRBJ2-3 | - | once | TRBV7-6 | TGTGCCAGCAGCCCGCGGGGACCCCCTAGCACAGATACGCAGTATTTT | CASSPRGPPSTDTQYF
TRBJ1-6 | - | - | TRBV4-3 | TGCGCCAGCAGCCAAGATTTCGGGGATTCACCCCTCCACTTT | CASSQDFGDSPLHF
TRBJ1-4 | - | - | TRBV7-6 | TGTGCCAGCAGCCACAGGGAATCTAATGAAAAACTGTTTTTT | CASSHRESNEKLFF
TRBJ2-1 | - | - | TRBV7-2 | TGTGCCAGCATCCCCTCCTCCGCTAGTTCCTACAATGAGCAGTTCTTC | CASIPSSASSYNEQFF
TRBJ2-2 | - | - | TRBV4-2 | TGTGCCAGCAGCCAGAACCCAGGGGACGATAACACCGGGGAGCTGTTTTTT | CASSQNPGDDNTGELFF
TRBJ1-3 | - | - | TRBV28 | TGTGCCAGCAGCCAATCAAAATACATCTCTGGAAACACCATATATTTT | CASSQSKYISGNTIYF
TRBJ2-5 | TRBD2 | - | TRBV6-1 | TGTGCCAGCAGTGATACTAGCGGGACAGGAGAGACCCAGTACTTC | CASSDTSGTGETQYF
TRBJ2-5 | - | - | TRBV11-2 | TGTGCCAGCAGCTTTTTGAATCGGCGGAGAGAGACCCAGTACTTC | CASSFLNRRRETQYF
TRBJ2-3 | - | - | TRBV9 | TGTGCCAGCAGCGTAGGAGATCGAGGCGATACGCAGTATTTT | CASSVGDRGDTQYF
TRBJ2-3 | - | - | TRBV5-4 | TGTGCCAGCAGCCACGCTCCGGGGGGCGGGGGATTCACAGATACGCAGTATTTT | CASSHAPGGGGFTDTQYF
TRBJ2-7 | TRBD2 | - | TRBV19 | TGTGCCAGTAGTATGGGGACTAGCGGCTCCTACGAGCAGTACTTC | CASSMGTSGSYEQYF
TRBJ2-3 | - | - | TRBV5-1 | TGCGCCAGCAGCTTGTCCACAAGAAAGAGCACAGATACGCAGTATTTT | CASSLSTRKSTDTQYF
TRBJ2-7 | TRBD1 | - | TRBV7-2 | TGTGCCAGCAGCTTAGGAGGACAGGTCTCCTACGAGCAGTACTTC | CASSLGGQVSYEQYF
TRBJ2-5 | TRBD2 | - | TRBV28 | TGTGCCAGCACTCCCCCGGCTAGCGGGAGTGAGACCCAGTACTTC | CASTPPASGSETQYF
TRBJ2-7 | TRBD2 | once | TRBV7-2 | TGTGCCAGCAGCTTCGGACTAGCGGGAGTGCGGTGGTACGAGCAGTACTTC | CASSFGLAGVRWYEQYF
TRBJ2-7 | - | - | TRBV3-1/TRBV3-2 | TGTGCCAGCAGCCAAGCCGTGTCCTACGAGCAGTACTTC | CASSQAVSYEQYF
TRBJ2-5 | TRBD2 | - | TRBV28 | TGTGCCAGCGGTCTAGCGGGCGGAGAGACCCAGTACTTC | CASGLAGGETQYF
TRBJ2-2 | TRBD1 | - | TRBV7-9 | TGTGCCAGCACCAAGACAGGGGCGAACACCGGGGAGCTGTTTTTT | CASTKTGANTGELFF
TRBJ1-2 | TRBD1 | once | TRBV10-3 | TGTGCCATCAGTGTTTCAGGGGGCGAGGGCTACACCTTC | CAISVSGGEGYTF
TRBJ2-1 | - | - | TRBV19 | TGTGCCAGCGGAGCGGTTAGTGAGCAGTTCTTC | CASGAVSEQFF
TRBJ1-1 | TRBD1 | - | TRBV2 | TGTGCCAGCAGGGACAGGGGGCAAGGAAACACTGAAGCTTTCTTT | CASRDRGQGNTEAFF
TRBJ1-2 | TRBD1 | - | TRBV19 | TGTGCCAGTATGGGACCGGGACAGGGGGACTATGGCTACACCTTC | CASMGPGQGDYGYTF
TRBJ2-3 | TRBD1 | - | TRBV4-2 | TGTGCCAGCAGCCAAGCCAGGGGGCCGGATACGCAGTATTTT | CASSQARGPDTQYF
TRBJ1-6 | TRBD1 | - | TRBV5-1 | TGCGCCAGTAACGACAGGGGAAATTCACCCCTCCACTTT | CASNDRGNSPLHF
TRBJ1-1 | - | - | TRBV20-1 | TGCAGTGCTAGTCAGCGGCCGGGAGCGAACACTGAAGCTTTCTTT | CSASQRPGANTEAFF
TRBJ1-5 | - | - | TRBV4-1 | TGCGCCAGCAGCCAAGATTATTCAGGGCCTCCCTTCGTAGCAATCAGTGGGCCCCAGCATTTT | CASSQDYSGPPFVAISGPQHF
TRBJ2-2 | - | - | TRBV19 | TGTGCCAGCACCCCCCAGGGCACGACCGGGGAGCTGTTTTTT | CASTPQGTTGELFF
TRBJ1-3 | TRBD1 | - | TRBV28 | TGTGCCAGCAAAGGGACAGGGCAAGGAAACACCATATATTTT | CASKGTGQGNTIYF